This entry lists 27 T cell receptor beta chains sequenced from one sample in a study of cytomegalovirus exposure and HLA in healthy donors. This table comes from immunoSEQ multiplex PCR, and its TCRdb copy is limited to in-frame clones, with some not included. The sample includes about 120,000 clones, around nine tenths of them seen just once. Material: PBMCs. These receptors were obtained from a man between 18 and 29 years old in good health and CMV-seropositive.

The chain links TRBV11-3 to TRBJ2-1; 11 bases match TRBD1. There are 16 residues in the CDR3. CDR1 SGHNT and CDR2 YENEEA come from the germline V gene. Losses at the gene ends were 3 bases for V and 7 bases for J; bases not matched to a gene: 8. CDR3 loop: CASSFDGQGAVNEQFF. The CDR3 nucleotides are TGTGCCAGCAGCTTTGATGGACAGGGGGCGGTTAATGAGCAGTTCTTC.

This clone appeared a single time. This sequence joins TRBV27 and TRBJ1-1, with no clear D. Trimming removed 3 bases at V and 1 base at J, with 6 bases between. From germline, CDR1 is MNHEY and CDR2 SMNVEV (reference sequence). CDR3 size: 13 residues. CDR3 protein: CASSFNKNTEAFF. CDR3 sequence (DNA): TGTGCCAGCAGTTTTAACAAGAACACTGAAGCTTTCTTT.

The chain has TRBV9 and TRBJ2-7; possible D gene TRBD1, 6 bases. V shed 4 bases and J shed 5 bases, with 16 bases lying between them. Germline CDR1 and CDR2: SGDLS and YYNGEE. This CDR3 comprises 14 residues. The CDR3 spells CASSSTGSSNEQYF. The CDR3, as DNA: TGTGCCAGCAGCTCCACAGGGAGTAGCAACGAGCAGTACTTC.

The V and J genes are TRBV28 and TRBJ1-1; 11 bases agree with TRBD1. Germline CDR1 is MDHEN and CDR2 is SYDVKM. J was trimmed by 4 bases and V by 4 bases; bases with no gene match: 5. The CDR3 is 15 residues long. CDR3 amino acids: CASSSWTGGTTEAFF. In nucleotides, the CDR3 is TGTGCCAGCAGTTCCTGGACAGGGGGCACCACTGAAGCTTTCTTT.

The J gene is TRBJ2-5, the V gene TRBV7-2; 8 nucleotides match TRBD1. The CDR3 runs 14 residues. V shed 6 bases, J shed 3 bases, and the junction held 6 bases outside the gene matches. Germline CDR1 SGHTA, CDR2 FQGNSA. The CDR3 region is CASSVQTGEETQYF. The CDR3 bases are TGTGCCAGCAGTGTTCAGACAGGGGAAGAGACCCAGTACTTC.

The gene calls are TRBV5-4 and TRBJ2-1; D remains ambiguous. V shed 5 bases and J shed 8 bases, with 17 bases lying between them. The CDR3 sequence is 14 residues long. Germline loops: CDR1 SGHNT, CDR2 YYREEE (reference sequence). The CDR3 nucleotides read TGTGCCAGCAGTCTTCCAGGTCCCCGCGATGAGCAGTTCTTC. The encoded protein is CASSLPGPRDEQFF.

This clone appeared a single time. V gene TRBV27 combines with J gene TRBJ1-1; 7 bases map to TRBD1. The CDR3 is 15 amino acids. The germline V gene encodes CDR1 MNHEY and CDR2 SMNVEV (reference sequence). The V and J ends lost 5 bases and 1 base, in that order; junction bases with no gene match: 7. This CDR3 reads CASSQDRNSNTEAFF. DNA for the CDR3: TGTGCCAGCAGTCAGGACAGGAACTCGAACACTGAAGCTTTCTTT.

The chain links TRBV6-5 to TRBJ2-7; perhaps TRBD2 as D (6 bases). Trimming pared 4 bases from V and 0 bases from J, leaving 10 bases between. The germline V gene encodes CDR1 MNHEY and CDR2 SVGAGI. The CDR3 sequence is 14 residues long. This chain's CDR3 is CASSSSANSYEQYF. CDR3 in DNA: TGTGCCAGCAGTTCTAGCGCGAACTCCTACGAGCAGTACTTC.

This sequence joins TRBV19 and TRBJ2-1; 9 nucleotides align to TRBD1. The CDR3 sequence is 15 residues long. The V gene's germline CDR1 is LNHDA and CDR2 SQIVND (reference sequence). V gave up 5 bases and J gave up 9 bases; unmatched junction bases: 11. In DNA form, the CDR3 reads TGTGCCAGTAGTGGGGGGACAGGGCCAGTGGGTGAGCAGTTCTTC. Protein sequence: CASSGGTGPVGEQFF.

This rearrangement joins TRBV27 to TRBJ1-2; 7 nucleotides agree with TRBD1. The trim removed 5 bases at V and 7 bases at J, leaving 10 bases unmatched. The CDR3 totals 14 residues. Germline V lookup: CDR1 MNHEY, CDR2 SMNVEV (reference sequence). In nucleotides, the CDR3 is TGTGCCAGCAGTCTCGGTCAGGGGGTTTTTGGCTACACCTTC. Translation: CASSLGQGVFGYTF.

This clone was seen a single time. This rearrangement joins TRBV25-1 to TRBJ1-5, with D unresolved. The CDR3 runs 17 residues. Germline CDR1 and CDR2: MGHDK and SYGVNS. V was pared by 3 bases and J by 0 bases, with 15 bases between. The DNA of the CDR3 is TGTGCCAGCAGTGACAGTTCGCCGGGTTATAGCAATCAGCCCCAGCATTTT. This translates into CASSDSSPGYSNQPQHF.

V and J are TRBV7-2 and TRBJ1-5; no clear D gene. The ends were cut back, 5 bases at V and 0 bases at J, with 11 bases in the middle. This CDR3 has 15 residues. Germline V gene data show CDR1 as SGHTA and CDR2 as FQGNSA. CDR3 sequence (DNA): TGTGCCAGCAGCCAACAGATTAATAGCAATCAGCCCCAGCATTTT. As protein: CASSQQINSNQPQHF.

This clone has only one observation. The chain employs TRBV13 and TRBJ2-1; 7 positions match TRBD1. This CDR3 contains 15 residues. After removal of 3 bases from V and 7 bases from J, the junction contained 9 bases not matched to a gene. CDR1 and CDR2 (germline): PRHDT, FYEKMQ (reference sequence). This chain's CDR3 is CASSFHGTATNEQFF. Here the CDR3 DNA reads TGTGCCAGCAGCTTTCATGGGACAGCTACGAATGAGCAGTTCTTC.

CDR3 in amino acids: CASSTQGNDETQYF. The CDR3 DNA reads as TGCGCCAGCAGCACACAGGGGAATGATGAGACCCAGTACTTC. This chain uses TRBV5-1 with TRBJ2-5; 7 bases are a match to TRBD1. Germline V gene data show CDR1 as SGHRS and CDR2 as YFSETQ. V shed 4 bases, J shed 5 bases, and the junction held 8 bases outside the gene matches. The CDR3 has 14 residues.

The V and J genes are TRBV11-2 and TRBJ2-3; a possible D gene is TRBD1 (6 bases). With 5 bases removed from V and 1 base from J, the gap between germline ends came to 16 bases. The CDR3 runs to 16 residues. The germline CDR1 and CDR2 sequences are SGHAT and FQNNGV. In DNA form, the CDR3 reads TGTGCCAGCAGCCACTATGGGGGCAGTCGCACAGATACGCAGTATTTT. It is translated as CASSHYGGSRTDTQYF.

CDR3 nucleotides: TGTGCCAGTAGGACGGGGGACCGCACAGATACGCAGTATTTT. This codes for CASRTGDRTDTQYF. The rearrangement joins TRBV19 to TRBJ2-3; weak D call: TRBD2 (6 bases). Trimming removed 6 bases at V and 1 base at J, with 11 bases between. CDR1 and CDR2 (germline): LNHDA, SQIVND (reference sequence). The CDR3 has 14 residues.

The CDR3 DNA reads as TGCGCCAGCAGCCAAGATCGTGGAGCAAGCTCCTACGAGCAGTACTTC. Translation gives CASSQDRGASSYEQYF. The chain links TRBV4-3 to TRBJ2-7; D is unresolved. V was clipped by 0 bases and J by 0 bases, with 12 bases between them. Germline CDR1 LGHNA, CDR2 YSLEER. The CDR3 consists of 16 residues.

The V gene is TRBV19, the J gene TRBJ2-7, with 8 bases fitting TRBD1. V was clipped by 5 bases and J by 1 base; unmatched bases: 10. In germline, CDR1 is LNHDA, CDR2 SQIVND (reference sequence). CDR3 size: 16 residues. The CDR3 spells CASSPVGQGASYEQYF. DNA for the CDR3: TGTGCCAGTAGTCCCGTCGGGCAGGGGGCATCCTACGAGCAGTACTTC. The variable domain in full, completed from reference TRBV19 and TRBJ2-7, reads DGGITQSPKYLFRKEGQNVTLSCEQNLNHDAMYWYRQDPGQGLRLIYYSQIVNDFQKGDIAEGYSVSREKKESFPLTVTSAQKNPTAFYLCASSPVGQGASYEQYFGPGTRLTVT.

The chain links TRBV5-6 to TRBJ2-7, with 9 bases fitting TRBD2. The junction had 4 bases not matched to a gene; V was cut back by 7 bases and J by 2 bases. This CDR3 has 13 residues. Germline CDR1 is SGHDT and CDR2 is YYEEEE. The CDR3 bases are TGTGCCAGCGGCCTAGCGGGGCCCTACGAGCAGTACTTC. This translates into CASGLAGPYEQYF.

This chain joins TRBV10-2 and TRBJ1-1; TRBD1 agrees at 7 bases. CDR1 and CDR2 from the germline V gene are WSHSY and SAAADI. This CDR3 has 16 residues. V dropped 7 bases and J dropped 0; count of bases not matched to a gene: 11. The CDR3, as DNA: TGCGCCAGCACCCCGGGACAGCGTTTCATGAACACTGAAGCTTTCTTT. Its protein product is CASTPGQRFMNTEAFF.

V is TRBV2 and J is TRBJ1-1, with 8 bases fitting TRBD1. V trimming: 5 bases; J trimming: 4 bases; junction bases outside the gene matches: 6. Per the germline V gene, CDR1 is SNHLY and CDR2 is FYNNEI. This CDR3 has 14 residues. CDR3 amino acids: CASSQTGASTEAFF. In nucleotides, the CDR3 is TGTGCCAGCAGTCAGACAGGGGCGAGCACTGAAGCTTTCTTT.

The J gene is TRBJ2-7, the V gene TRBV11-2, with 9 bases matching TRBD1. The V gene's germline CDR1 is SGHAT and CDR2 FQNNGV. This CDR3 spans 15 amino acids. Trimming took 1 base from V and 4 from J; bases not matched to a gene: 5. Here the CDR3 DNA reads TGTGCCAGCAGCTTAGTAACAGGGGGCCGGTACGAGCAGTACTTC. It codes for CASSLVTGGRYEQYF.

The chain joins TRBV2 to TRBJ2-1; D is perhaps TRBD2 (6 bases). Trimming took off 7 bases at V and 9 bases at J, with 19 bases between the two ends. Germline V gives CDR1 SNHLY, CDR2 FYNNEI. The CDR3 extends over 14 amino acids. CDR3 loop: CASTGLTGMGEQFF. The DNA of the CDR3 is TGTGCCAGCACAGGACTAACCGGGATGGGTGAGCAGTTCTTC.

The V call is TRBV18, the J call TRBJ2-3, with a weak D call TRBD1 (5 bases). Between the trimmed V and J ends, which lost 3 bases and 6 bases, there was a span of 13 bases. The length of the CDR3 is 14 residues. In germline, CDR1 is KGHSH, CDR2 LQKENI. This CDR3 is CASSPTQGVDTQYF. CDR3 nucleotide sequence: TGTGCCAGCTCACCCACCCAAGGGGTCGATACGCAGTATTTT.

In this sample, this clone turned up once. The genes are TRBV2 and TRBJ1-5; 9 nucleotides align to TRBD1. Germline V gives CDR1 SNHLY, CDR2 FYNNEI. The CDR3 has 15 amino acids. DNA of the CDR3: TGTGCTACGCGGCGGGACAGGGTCCCCAATCAGCCCCAGCATTTT. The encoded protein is CATRRDRVPNQPQHF.

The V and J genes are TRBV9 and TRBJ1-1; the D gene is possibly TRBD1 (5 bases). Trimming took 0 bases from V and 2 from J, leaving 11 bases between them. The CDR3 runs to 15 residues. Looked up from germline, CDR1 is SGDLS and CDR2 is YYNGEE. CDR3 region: CASSVGVTANTEAFF. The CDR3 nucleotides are TGTGCCAGCAGCGTAGGTGTGACAGCCAACACTGAAGCTTTCTTT.

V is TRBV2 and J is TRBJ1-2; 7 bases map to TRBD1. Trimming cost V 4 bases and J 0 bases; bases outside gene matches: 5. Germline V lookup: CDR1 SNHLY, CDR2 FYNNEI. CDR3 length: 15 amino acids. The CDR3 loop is CASSVDRVANYGYTF. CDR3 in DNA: TGTGCCAGCAGTGTCGACAGGGTAGCTAACTATGGCTACACCTTC.